This entry is about one T cell receptor (beta chain). Its antigen is not known. At one boundary the junction diverges from the germline segment, which might be a read error. This entry belongs to a study of cytotoxic CD8 clonotypes in ibrutinib-treated CLL. Study findings and constraints: Sustained-remission patients were sampled at one set of times and progressing patients at different ones.

Germline V gives CDR1 SGDLS, CDR2 YYNGEE. CDR3 length: 14 amino acids. The data were produced by immunoSEQ multiplex PCR, yet TCRdb's version contains in-frame clones alone and is incomplete. This sample has under 150,000 clones, with less than 90% found just once. This clonotype originated in a human donor with chronic lymphocytic leukemia. The chain has TRBV9 and TRBJ2-7; D possibly matches TRBD1 or TRBD2 (5 bases each). The sequencing here drew on PBMCs, taken after 24 months of ibrutinib treatment. The CDR3 region is CASSVGGREYVQYF. In DNA form, the CDR3 reads TGTGCCAGCAGCGTAGGCGGCAGGGAGTACGTGCAGTACTTC.